This TCR beta chain is from a study of OX40 agonist ivuxolimab in advanced cancers. Overall study: Ivuxolimab, an antibody that agonizes OX40 (CD134), was administered to the patients.

General study results and limits: Partial responders at 0.1-3.0 mg/kg showed near-lowest clonal expansion.

About this clone: Its specificity is not known.

The protocol was immunoSEQ multiplex PCR, while the TCRdb copy is restricted to in-frame clones and leaves out a portion. Here the sample spans tens of thousands of clones, 70% to 90% being singletons. Germline-derived CDR1 and CDR2 are LNHDA and SQIVND (reference sequence). V shed 3 bases and J shed 1 base, with 12 bases lying between them. This CDR3 contains 16 residues. The chain couples TRBV19 to TRBJ2-2; D is undetermined. This clonotype was obtained from an adult with an advanced solid tumor such as melanoma, head and neck, liver or kidney cancer. The starting material was CD4+ or CD8+ T cells sorted from blood, obtained in a trial of the OX40 agonist ivuxolimab. The DNA for the CDR3 is TGTGCCAGTAGTATCTACGGAAAGAGGAACACCGGGGAGCTGTTTTTT. It specifies CASSIYGKRNTGELFF.